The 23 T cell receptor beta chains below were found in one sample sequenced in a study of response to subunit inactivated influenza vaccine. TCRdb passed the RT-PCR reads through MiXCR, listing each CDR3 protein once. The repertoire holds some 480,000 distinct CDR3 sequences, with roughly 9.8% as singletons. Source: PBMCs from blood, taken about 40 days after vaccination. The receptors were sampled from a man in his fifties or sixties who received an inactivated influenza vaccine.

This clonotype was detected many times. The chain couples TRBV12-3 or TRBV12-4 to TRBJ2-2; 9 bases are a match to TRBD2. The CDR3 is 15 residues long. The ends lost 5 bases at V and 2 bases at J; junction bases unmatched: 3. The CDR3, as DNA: TGTGCCAGCAGTGGGACTAGCATTAACACCGGGGAGCTGTTTTTT. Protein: CASSGTSINTGELFF.

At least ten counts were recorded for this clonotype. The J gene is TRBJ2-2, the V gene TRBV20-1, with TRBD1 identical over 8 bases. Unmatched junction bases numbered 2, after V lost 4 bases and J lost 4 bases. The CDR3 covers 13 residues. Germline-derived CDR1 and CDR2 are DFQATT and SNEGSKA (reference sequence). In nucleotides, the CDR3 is TGCAGTGCTACCGGGACAGGCACCGGGGAGCTGTTTTTT. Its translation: CSATGTGTGELFF.

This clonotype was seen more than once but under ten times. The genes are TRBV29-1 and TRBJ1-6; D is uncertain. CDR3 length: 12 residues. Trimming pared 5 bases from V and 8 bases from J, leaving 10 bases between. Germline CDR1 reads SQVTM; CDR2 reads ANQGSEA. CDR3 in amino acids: CSVSRRDSPLHF. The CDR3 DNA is TGCAGCGTTAGCAGGAGGGATTCACCCCTCCACTTT. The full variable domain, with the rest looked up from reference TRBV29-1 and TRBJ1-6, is SAVISQKPSRDICQRGTSLTIQCQVDSQVTMMFWYRQQPGQSLTLIATANQGSEATYESGFVIDKFPISRPNLTFSTLTVSNMSPEDSSIYLCSVSRRDSPLHFGNGTRLTVT.

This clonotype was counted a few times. CDR3 loop: CASRAPGWGTEAFF. Here the CDR3 DNA reads TGTGCCAGCAGAGCCCCGGGCTGGGGAACTGAAGCTTTCTTT. The chain employs TRBV6-2 or TRBV6-3 and TRBJ1-1; D is undetermined. The germline gives CDR1 MNHEY, CDR2 SVGEGT. The V and J ends lost 6 bases and 5 bases respectively, with 16 bases between them. The CDR3 consists of 14 residues.

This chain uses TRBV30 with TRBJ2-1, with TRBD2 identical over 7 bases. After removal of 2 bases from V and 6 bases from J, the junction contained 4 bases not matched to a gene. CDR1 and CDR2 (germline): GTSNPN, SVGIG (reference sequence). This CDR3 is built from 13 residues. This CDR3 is CAWSRASGNEQFF. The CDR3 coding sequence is TGTGCCTGGAGTAGGGCTAGCGGCAATGAGCAGTTCTTC.

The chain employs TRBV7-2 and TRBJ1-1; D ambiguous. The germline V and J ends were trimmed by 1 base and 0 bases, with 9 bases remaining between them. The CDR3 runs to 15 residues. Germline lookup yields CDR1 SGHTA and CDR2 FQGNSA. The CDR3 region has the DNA TGTGCCAGCAGCTTAGGGGGAGGGTTGAACACTGAAGCTTTCTTT. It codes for CASSLGGGLNTEAFF.

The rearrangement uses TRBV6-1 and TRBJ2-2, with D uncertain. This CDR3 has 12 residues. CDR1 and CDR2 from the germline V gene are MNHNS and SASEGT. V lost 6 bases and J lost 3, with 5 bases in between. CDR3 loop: CASRVYTGELFF. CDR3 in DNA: TGTGCCAGCAGGGTTTACACCGGGGAGCTGTTTTTT.

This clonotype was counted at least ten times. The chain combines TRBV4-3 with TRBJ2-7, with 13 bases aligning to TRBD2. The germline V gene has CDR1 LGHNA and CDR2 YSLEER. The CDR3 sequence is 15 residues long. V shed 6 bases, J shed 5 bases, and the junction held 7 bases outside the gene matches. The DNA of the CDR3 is TGCGCCAGCAGATTCGGACTAGCGGGAGACCACGAGCAGTACTTC. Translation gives CASRFGLAGDHEQYF.

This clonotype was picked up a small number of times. CDR3 loop: CASSPRVAGLRNEQFF. The CDR3, as DNA: TGTGCCAGCAGTCCTCGGGTAGCGGGATTGCGCAATGAGCAGTTCTTC. The chain combines TRBV6-5 with TRBJ2-1, with 8 bases lining up with TRBD2. After removal of 5 bases from V and 6 bases from J, the junction contained 12 bases not matched to a gene. The CDR3 contains 16 residues. The germline CDR1 and CDR2 sequences are MNHEY and SVGAGI.

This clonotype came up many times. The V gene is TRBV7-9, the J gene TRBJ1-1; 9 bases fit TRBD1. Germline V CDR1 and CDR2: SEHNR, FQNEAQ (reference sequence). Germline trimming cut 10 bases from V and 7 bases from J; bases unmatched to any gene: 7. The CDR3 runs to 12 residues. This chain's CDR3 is CATRGQGFEAFF. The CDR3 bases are TGTGCCACAAGGGGACAGGGTTTTGAAGCTTTCTTT.

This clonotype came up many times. The CDR3 here is CASRTISQGLLNTEAFF. The CDR3 DNA sequence: TGTGCCAGCAGAACGATATCACAGGGGCTCCTGAACACTGAAGCTTTCTTT. This sequence joins TRBV6-1 and TRBJ1-1, with TRBD1 matching over 7 bases. V lost 6 bases to trimming and J lost 0 bases; unmatched junction nucleotides: 13. Germline V gene sequence: CDR1 MNHNS, CDR2 SASEGT. This CDR3 comprises 17 residues.

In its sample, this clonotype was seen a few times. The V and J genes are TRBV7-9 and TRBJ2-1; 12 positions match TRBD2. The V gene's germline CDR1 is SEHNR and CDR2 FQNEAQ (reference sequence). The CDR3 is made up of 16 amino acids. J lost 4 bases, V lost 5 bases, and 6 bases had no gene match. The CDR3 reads CASSTRLAGAYNEQFF. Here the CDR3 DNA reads TGTGCCAGCAGCACCCGACTAGCGGGGGCTTACAATGAGCAGTTCTTC.

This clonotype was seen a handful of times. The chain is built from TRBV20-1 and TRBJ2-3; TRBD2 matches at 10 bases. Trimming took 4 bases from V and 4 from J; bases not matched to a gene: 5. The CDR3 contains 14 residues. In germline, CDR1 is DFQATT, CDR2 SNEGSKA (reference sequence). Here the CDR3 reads CSAKLAGYADTQYF. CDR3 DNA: TGCAGTGCTAAACTAGCGGGGTATGCAGATACGCAGTATTTT.

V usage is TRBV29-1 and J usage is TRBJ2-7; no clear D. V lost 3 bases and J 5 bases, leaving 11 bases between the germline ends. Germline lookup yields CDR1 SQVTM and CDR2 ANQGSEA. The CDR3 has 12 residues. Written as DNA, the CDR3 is TGCAGCGTTGAGAAGGGTAGCAACGAGCAGTACTTC. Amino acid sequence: CSVEKGSNEQYF.

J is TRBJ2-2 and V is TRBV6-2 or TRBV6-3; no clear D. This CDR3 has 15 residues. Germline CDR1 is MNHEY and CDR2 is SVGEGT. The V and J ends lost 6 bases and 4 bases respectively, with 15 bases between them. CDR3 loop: CASSRGELRTGELFF. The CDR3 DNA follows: TGTGCCAGCAGCCGCGGTGAGCTTCGCACCGGGGAGCTGTTTTTT.

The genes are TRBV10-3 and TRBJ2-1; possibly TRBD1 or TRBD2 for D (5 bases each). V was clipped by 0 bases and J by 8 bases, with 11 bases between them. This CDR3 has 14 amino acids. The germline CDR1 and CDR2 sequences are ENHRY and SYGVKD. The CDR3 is CAISESVLGDEQFF. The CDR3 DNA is TGTGCCATCAGTGAGTCTGTGTTGGGGGATGAGCAGTTCTTC.

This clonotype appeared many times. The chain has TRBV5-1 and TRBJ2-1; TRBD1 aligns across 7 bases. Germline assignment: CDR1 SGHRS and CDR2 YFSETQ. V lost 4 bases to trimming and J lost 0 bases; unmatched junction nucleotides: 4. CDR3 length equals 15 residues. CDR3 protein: CASSPTGSSYNEQFF. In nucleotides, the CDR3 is TGCGCCAGCAGCCCGACAGGGAGCTCCTACAATGAGCAGTTCTTC. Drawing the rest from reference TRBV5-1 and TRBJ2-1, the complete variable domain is KAGVTQTPRYLIKTRGQQVTLSCSPISGHRSVSWYQQTPGQGLQFLFEYFSETQRNKGNFPGRFSGRQFSNSRSEMNVSTLELGDSALYLCASSPTGSSYNEQFFGPGTRLTVL.

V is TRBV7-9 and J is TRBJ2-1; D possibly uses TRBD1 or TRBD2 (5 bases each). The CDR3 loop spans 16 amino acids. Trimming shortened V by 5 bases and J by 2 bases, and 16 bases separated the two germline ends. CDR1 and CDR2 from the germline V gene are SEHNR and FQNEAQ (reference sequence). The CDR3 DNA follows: TGTGCCAGCAGCGGTAGTGGCAGGGACGCCTACAATGAGCAGTTCTTC. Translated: CASSGSGRDAYNEQFF.

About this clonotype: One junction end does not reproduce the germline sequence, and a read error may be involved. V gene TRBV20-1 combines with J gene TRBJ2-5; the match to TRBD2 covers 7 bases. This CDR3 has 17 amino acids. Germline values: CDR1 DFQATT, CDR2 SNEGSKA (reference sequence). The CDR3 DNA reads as TGCTGTGCTAGAGATCCGGGACTACAGTTCTACGGGGAGACCCAGTACTTC. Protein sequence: CCARDPGLQFYGETQYF.

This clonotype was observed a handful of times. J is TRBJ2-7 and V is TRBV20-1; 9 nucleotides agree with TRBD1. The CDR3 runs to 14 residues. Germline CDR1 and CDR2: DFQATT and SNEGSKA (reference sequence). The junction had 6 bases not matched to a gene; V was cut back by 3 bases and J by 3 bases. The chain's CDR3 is CSARADRGSYEQYF. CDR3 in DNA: TGCAGTGCTAGGGCCGACAGGGGGAGCTACGAGCAGTACTTC.

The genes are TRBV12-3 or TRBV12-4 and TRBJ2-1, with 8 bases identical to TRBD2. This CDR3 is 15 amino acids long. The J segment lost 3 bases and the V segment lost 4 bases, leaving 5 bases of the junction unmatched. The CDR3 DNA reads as TGTGCCAGCAGTTGGGAGAGCGGGAGCTACAATGAGCAGTTCTTC. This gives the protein CASSWESGSYNEQFF.

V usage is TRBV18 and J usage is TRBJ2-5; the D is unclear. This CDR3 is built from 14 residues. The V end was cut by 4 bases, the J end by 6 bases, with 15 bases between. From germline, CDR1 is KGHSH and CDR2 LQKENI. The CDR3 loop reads CASSLPIDGKTQYF. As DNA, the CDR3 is TGTGCCAGCTCACTCCCGATCGATGGGAAGACCCAGTACTTC. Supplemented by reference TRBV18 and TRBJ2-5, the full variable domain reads NAGVMQNPRHLVRRRGQEARLRCSPMKGHSHVYWYRQLPEEGLKFMVYLQKENIIDESGMPKERFSAEFPKEGPSILRIQQVVRGDSAAYFCASSLPIDGKTQYFGPGTRLLVL.

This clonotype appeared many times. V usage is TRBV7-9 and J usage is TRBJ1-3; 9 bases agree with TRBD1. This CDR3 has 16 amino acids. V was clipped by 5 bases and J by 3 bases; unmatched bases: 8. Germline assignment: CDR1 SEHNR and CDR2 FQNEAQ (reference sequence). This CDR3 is CASSDPGQGHGNTIYF. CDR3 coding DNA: TGTGCCAGCAGCGACCCGGGACAGGGCCATGGAAACACCATATATTTT.